This T cell receptor (beta chain) was sequenced for a study of identical twins. Study findings and constraints: Instead of following the same donors, the conclusions were based on cross-sectional statistical analysis.

CDR1 and CDR2 (germline): GTSNPN, SVGIG (reference sequence). The V gene end was trimmed by 1 base and the J gene end by 4 bases; junction bases not matched to a gene: 10. The length of the CDR3 is 18 residues. A universal primer site was incorporated via template switching, and the cDNA contained unique molecular identifiers. TCRdb reprocessed the 5' RACE reads via MiXCR and lists one record per CDR3 protein. The sample lists 250,000 to 300,000 distinct CDR3 sequences; about 8% were seen once. A remark on this clonotype: Its antigen is unknown.

These sequences were also reported in another study, on yellow fever vaccine responses in identical twins.

The receptor's source is a woman younger than 30 in good health. The chain links TRBV30 to TRBJ2-3; 14 nucleotides agree with TRBD2. Sequencing used CD8+ T cells sorted from blood. CDR3 DNA sequence: TGTGCCTGGAGTGGCGGGACTAGCGGGAGATCGTCCGCAGATACGCAGTATTTT. It is translated as CAWSGGTSGRSSADTQYF.